This is a list of T cell receptor beta chains from one sample in a study of neoadjuvant anti-PD-1 for oral cavity cancer. Only in-frame clones appear in the TCRdb table, and some are missing; sequencing was by immunoSEQ multiplex PCR. The table lists 15,000 to 20,000 clones, nearly 70% of them singletons. The material sequenced was PBMCs, taken before nivolumab (anti-PD-1) treatment. The receptors stem from a person aged 35 to 85 with oral cavity squamous cell carcinoma. The CDR3 runs from the conserved cysteine through the conserved F or W. D genes are given only for firm matches.

J,D,V,CDR3
TRBJ2-3,-,TRBV5-4,CASSSLAPDAQYF
TRBJ2-4,-,TRBV10-3,CAISPGAALGNIQYF
TRBJ2-6,-,TRBV18,CASAYSGANVLTF
TRBJ1-1,-,TRBV6-1,CASSFWWDTEAFF
TRBJ2-7,-,TRBV10-3,CAISGTAYEQYF
TRBJ2-2,-,TRBV5-1,CASSWVTGTGELFF
TRBJ2-2,TRBD1,TRBV6-4,CASSQGANTGELFF
TRBJ1-1,-,TRBV30,CAWTYAGNTEAFF
TRBJ2-7,-,TRBV2,CASSTRGEAYEQYF
TRBJ2-5,TRBD2,TRBV19,CASSIGGLAGETQYF
TRBJ1-2,-,TRBV5-1,CASSSLGPGGYTF
TRBJ2-1,TRBD1,TRBV7-9,CASSMTGGNEQFF
TRBJ1-4,-,TRBV6-1,CASSEEPGWTNEKLFF
TRBJ2-7,TRBD1,TRBV19,CASSRTGAYEQYF
TRBJ1-1,-,TRBV10-2,CASSGQMNTEAFF
TRBJ2-3,-,TRBV29-1,CSVEDERAADTDTQYF